These 9 T cell receptor beta chains were all obtained from the same sample, sequenced in a study of T cell repertoires in cytomegalovirus infection. TCRdb processed the reads anew with MiXCR; each CDR3 protein has one entry. The table records about 250,000 distinct CDR3 sequences, approximately 17% of them present only once. What was sequenced was CD8+ T cells from PBMCs. These receptors were collected from a human donor in good health (CMV status not recorded). Some clones in this sample may be carry-over from other donors' samples.

The V call is TRBV27, the J call TRBJ2-1; D is undetermined. V was clipped by 3 bases and J by 8 bases, with 17 bases between them. The CDR3 totals 15 residues. Germline V gene sequence: CDR1 MNHEY, CDR2 SMNVEV (reference sequence). The CDR3 loop is CASSLLQTILDEQFF. In DNA, the CDR3 is TGTGCCAGCAGTTTGTTACAAACGATCTTAGATGAGCAGTTCTTC.

In DNA form, the CDR3 reads TGTGCCATCGCGGGACCGAACACTGAAGCTTTCTTT. This codes for CAIAGPNTEAFF. The chain joins TRBV10-3 to TRBJ1-1; TRBD1 might be the D (5 bases). This CDR3 contains 12 residues. The V end was cut by 8 bases, the J end by 1 base, with 8 bases between. CDR1 ENHRY and CDR2 SYGVKD come from the germline V gene.

This clonotype was picked up a small number of times. The CDR3 coding sequence is TGCGCCAGCAGCTTGTTCGGGGAAGGCCACGAGCAGTACTTC. Protein: CASSLFGEGHEQYF. This chain links TRBV5-1 with TRBJ2-7; D possibly corresponds to TRBD2 (5 bases). V lost 1 base and J 5 bases, leaving 13 bases between the germline ends. Per the germline V gene, CDR1 is SGHRS and CDR2 is YFSETQ. This CDR3 spans 14 amino acids.

The rearrangement links TRBV6-5 to TRBJ1-5, with D tentatively TRBD1 (5 bases). The germline V gene has CDR1 MNHEY and CDR2 SVGAGI. Trimming removed 4 bases from V and 3 bases from J, with 13 bases in between. CDR3 length: 15 residues. The CDR3 sequence: CASSSGTEINQPQHF. The CDR3, as DNA: TGTGCCAGCAGTTCCGGGACTGAAATCAATCAGCCCCAGCATTTT.

This clonotype appeared many times. CDR3: CASSLAQVAPNEQFF. The CDR3 bases are TGTGCCAGCAGCTTAGCGCAAGTCGCACCCAATGAGCAGTTCTTC. The chain recombines TRBV7-6 with TRBJ2-1; D not resolved. Between the trimmed V and J ends, which lost 0 bases and 6 bases, there was a span of 12 bases. Germline CDR1 is SGHVS and CDR2 is FNYEAQ. CDR3 length: 15 amino acids.

This clonotype was detected ten times or more. The chain couples TRBV29-1 to TRBJ1-1; 10 nucleotides match TRBD1. V shed 7 bases and J 3 bases; nucleotides not matched to a gene: 14. Germline V gene sequence: CDR1 SQVTM, CDR2 ANQGSEA. This CDR3 is built from 16 residues. The DNA of the CDR3 is TGCAGCGCCCACGGGACAGGGGATGGTTACGACACTGAAGCTTTCTTT. This encodes CSAHGTGDGYDTEAFF.

J is TRBJ2-2 and V is TRBV7-9; 7 positions agree with TRBD1. The CDR3 totals 15 residues. Losses at the gene ends were 7 bases for V and 5 bases for J; bases not matched to a gene: 10. Looked up from germline, CDR1 is SEHNR and CDR2 is FQNEAQ (reference sequence). CDR3 sequence: CASIPDRAGTGELFF. CDR3 DNA: TGTGCCAGCATCCCAGACAGGGCAGGAACCGGGGAGCTGTTTTTT.

The chain uses TRBV19 and TRBJ2-3, with D possibly TRBD1 on 6 matching bases. Germline V gives CDR1 LNHDA, CDR2 SQIVND (reference sequence). The CDR3 spans 15 residues. Between the trimmed V and J ends, which lost 5 bases and 0 bases, there was a span of 12 bases. The CDR3 DNA sequence: TGTGCCAGTAGTCGTCCGGGACATAGCACAGATACGCAGTATTTT. Its translation is CASSRPGHSTDTQYF.

This clonotype was detected a few times. A much larger clonotype is one base distant, so this may be a read error. This chain joins TRBV7-6 and TRBJ1-1; a weak D match, TRBD1 (6 bases). The CDR3 spans 15 residues. Germline V gene data show CDR1 as SGHVS and CDR2 as FNYEAQ. V was shortened by 4 bases and J by 8 bases, with 20 bases between the two germline ends. The CDR3, as DNA: TGTGCCAGCAGCTCAGGATCCACAGGGTTCATAGAAGCTTTCTTT. It codes for CASSSGSTGFIEAFF.